A selection of T cell receptor beta chains follows, all from one sample in a study of T-cell memory formation after mild COVID-19. MiXCR was run by TCRdb on the 5' RACE reads, yielding one entry per CDR3 protein. The sample contains over 450,000 distinct CDR3 sequences, roughly 22% of which appear only once. The sequenced material came from PBMCs or a T cell subset sorted from them (not recorded which). These receptors were taken from an adult woman who had mild COVID-19 (a few samples of this study predate the infection). Cell type and time point are not known. Both conserved end residues are part of each CDR3. Each record gives: clone size, V gene, J gene, D gene, CDR3 DNA, CDR3 protein. The D gene is left open where the match is weak. Clone sizes are given selectively: once, few, many, or a class where the clone is expanded.

>.|TRBV9|TRBJ2-7|.
TGTGCCAGCAGCGCTCTCGGGGGAAGAGGTTTCTACGAGCAGTACTTC
CASSALGGRGFYEQYF
>few|TRBV3-1|TRBJ2-2|.
TGTGCCAGCAGCCAAAGACGGTCCGGGGAGCTGTTTTTT
CASSQRRSGELFF
>.|TRBV5-6|TRBJ1-2|.
TGTGCCAGCAGCTTGGCAGCTGAGGACTATGGCTACACCTTC
CASSLAAEDYGYTF
>.|TRBV3-1|TRBJ2-3|.
TGTGCCAGCAATGCGCGGGGAGCGACAGATACGCAGTATTTT
CASNARGATDTQYF
>once|TRBV12-3/TRBV12-4|TRBJ2-5|.
TGTGCCAGCAGTAGACTAGGGGAGCAAGAGACCCAGTACTTC
CASSRLGEQETQYF
>few|TRBV24-1|TRBJ2-3|.
TGTGCCACCAGTGATGGCTACAGGGATACGCAGTATTTT
CATSDGYRDTQYF
>.|TRBV12-3/TRBV12-4|TRBJ2-1|.
TGTGCCAGCAGCGCTACTGACTTAGGGCGTGGCGATGAGCAGTTCTTC
CASSATDLGRGDEQFF
>.|TRBV9|TRBJ2-7|TRBD2
TGTGCCAGCAGCGTAGGTGGGACTAGCAACCACGAGCAGTACTTC
CASSVGGTSNHEQYF
>.|TRBV7-2|TRBJ1-5|.
TGTGCCAGCAGCTCCAGGGTGGGCAATCAGCCCCAGCATTTT
CASSSRVGNQPQHF
>.|TRBV29-1|TRBJ2-5|.
TGCAGCGTGGGAGCGGATAGGGTTGTTTTC
CSVGADRVVF
>many|TRBV20-1|TRBJ2-1|TRBD1
TGCAGTGCTAACAGGGGATGGGAGCAGTTCTTC
CSANRGWEQFF
>many|TRBV5-5|TRBJ1-1|TRBD1
TGTGCCAGCAGCTTTTCAGGGGGTGGCGGCACTGAAGCTTTCTTT
CASSFSGGGGTEAFF
>.|TRBV10-3|TRBJ2-7|.
TGTGCCATCAGTGACCAGGACTCCCCTGGGGAGCAGTACTTC
CAISDQDSPGEQYF
>.|TRBV6-5|TRBJ2-2|.
TGTGCCAGCAGTTCCAGGGAGACCGGGGAGCTGTTTTTT
CASSSRETGELFF
>few|TRBV12-3/TRBV12-4|TRBJ2-3|.
TGTGCCAGTACGGGGTGGGATACGCAGTATTTT
CASTGWDTQYF
>few|TRBV20-1|TRBJ1-5|.
TGCAGTGCTAGAGAGATCGACGTGTATAGCAATCAGCCCCAGCATTTT
CSAREIDVYSNQPQHF
>.|TRBV7-9|TRBJ2-3|TRBD2
TGTGCCAGCAGCTTATTCGGCGGGAGGAACCCAGATACGCAGTATTTT
CASSLFGGRNPDTQYF
>.|TRBV12-3/TRBV12-4|TRBJ2-3|.
TGTGCCAGCAGTTTAATCGGGACAAGCATATGGAAGGATACGCAGTATTTT
CASSLIGTSIWKDTQYF
>.|TRBV29-1|TRBJ2-7|TRBD2
TGCAGCGTTCTTTCTAGCGGAAAATCCTACGAGCAGTACTTC
CSVLSSGKSYEQYF
>few|TRBV5-1|TRBJ2-6|.
TGCGCCAGCAGCTTGCCGGGGACCTCCAGCTCTGGGGCCAACGTCCTGACTTTC
CASSLPGTSSSGANVLTF
>.|TRBV6-1|TRBJ2-3|.
TGTGCCAGCAGTACACGCGGGGATACGCAGTATTTT
CASSTRGDTQYF
>few|TRBV4-3|TRBJ2-6|.
TGCGCCAGCAGCCACAGATCTCAGGGCTCTGGGGCCAACGTCCTGACTTTC
CASSHRSQGSGANVLTF
>few|TRBV27|TRBJ2-7|.
TGTGCCAGCAGTTTAAGGCCCGGGACTTTTTCCTACGAGCAGTACTTC
CASSLRPGTFSYEQYF
>few|TRBV25-1|TRBJ1-6|TRBD1
TGTGCCAGCGGGTTTCGACAGGGTGGATCACCCCTCCACTTT
CASGFRQGGSPLHF
>few|TRBV12-3/TRBV12-4|TRBJ1-5|TRBD1
TGTGCCAGCAGCAAAGACAGGGTGGGAAATCAGCCCCAGCATTTT
CASSKDRVGNQPQHF
>few|TRBV7-8|TRBJ2-2|.
TGTGCCAGCAGCTTGCAGGGGCCTTCGAACACCGGGGAGCTGTTTTTT
CASSLQGPSNTGELFF
>few|TRBV30|TRBJ1-1|.
TGTGCCTGGAGTCCTTGGAACACTGAAGCTTTCTTT
CAWSPWNTEAFF
>.|TRBV10-3|TRBJ1-5|.
TGTGCCATCAGTGACCAGGGATTAGCCAATCAGCCCCAGCATTTT
CAISDQGLANQPQHF
>few|TRBV5-1|TRBJ1-2|.
TGCGCCAGCAGCTTGGAGACAGCCTATGGCTACACCTTC
CASSLETAYGYTF
>many|TRBV20-1|TRBJ2-1|.
TGCAGTGCTAGATCCCCCGGGCGGGACAATGAGCAGTTCTTC
CSARSPGRDNEQFF
>.|TRBV12-3/TRBV12-4|TRBJ1-3|TRBD1
TGTGCCAGTAGGGACAGCTCTGGAAACACCATATATTTT
CASRDSSGNTIYF
>many|TRBV7-3|TRBJ2-2|TRBD2
TGTGCCAGCAGCCCTAATACCGGGACTAGATCCACCGGGGAGCTGTTTTTT
CASSPNTGTRSTGELFF
>few|TRBV12-3/TRBV12-4|TRBJ2-7|TRBD2
TGTGCCAGCAGTTTAGACCGGACTAGCGGGTCCTACGAGCAGTACTTC
CASSLDRTSGSYEQYF
>.|TRBV18|TRBJ2-7|.
TGTGCCAGCCAGCTTGGGCGGAGCTCCTACGAGCAGTACTTC
CASQLGRSSYEQYF
>many|TRBV7-9|TRBJ2-1|.
TGTGCCAGCAGCTTCGGGATAGATGAGCAGTTCTTC
CASSFGIDEQFF
>.|TRBV5-1|TRBJ2-4|.
TGCGCCAGCAGCTTGGAAGGACATCAGTACTTC
CASSLEGHQYF
>.|TRBV29-1|TRBJ2-1|.
TGCAGCGTTGAAGAGCAGCCCAATGAGCAGTTCTTC
CSVEEQPNEQFF
>few|TRBV12-5|TRBJ1-1|.
TGTGCTAGTGGTTTGGTACTTCCGACGGGGGCCGCTGAAGCTTTCTTT
CASGLVLPTGAAEAFF
>.|TRBV14|TRBJ1-6|TRBD1
TGTGCCAGCAGCCAAATTGGACAGGCCCTCCACTTT
CASSQIGQALHF
>.|TRBV12-3/TRBV12-4|TRBJ2-1|.
TGTGCCAGCAGTTTATTAAGCCGCAATGAGCAGTTCTTC
CASSLLSRNEQFF
>few|TRBV12-3/TRBV12-4|TRBJ2-3|TRBD2
TGTGCCAGCAGCAAGACTAGCGGGAATGCAGATACGCAGTATTTT
CASSKTSGNADTQYF
>.|TRBV20-1|TRBJ2-1|.
TGCAGTGCTAGCGGGGGATACAATGAGCAGTTCTTC
CSASGGYNEQFF
>few|TRBV3-1|TRBJ2-1|TRBD2
TGTGCCAGCAGCCAAGAAGGACTAGGGCCCTACAATGAGCAGTTCTTC
CASSQEGLGPYNEQFF
>few|TRBV5-6|TRBJ2-7|TRBD2
TGTGCCAGCACTCTGAATAGCGGGGGAGGATCCTACGAGCAGTACTTC
CASTLNSGGGSYEQYF
>.|TRBV7-9|TRBJ2-6|.
TGTGCCAGCAGCTTAGCGCGTCCCAACGTCCTGACTTTC
CASSLARPNVLTF
>many|TRBV6-1|TRBJ2-7|TRBD1
TGTGCCAGCAGGCGGATTACAGGGGGCGGAATGGCCTACGAGCAGTACTTC
CASRRITGGGMAYEQYF
>few|TRBV20-1|TRBJ2-1|.
TGCAGTGCTTACGCGTCTGAGGGGAGCTCCTACAATGAGCAGTTCTTC
CSAYASEGSSYNEQFF
>.|TRBV5-1|TRBJ2-5|TRBD2
TGCGCCAGCAGCTTGCTAGGTTCGGGACTAGCGGGGGCAAGGGAGACCCAGTACTTC
CASSLLGSGLAGARETQYF
>.|TRBV5-5|TRBJ1-4|.
TGTGCCAGCAGCTCTGACAGCCCTTTTCAGAAACTGTTTTTT
CASSSDSPFQKLFF
>.|TRBV19|TRBJ2-7|TRBD2
TGTGCCAGTAGTTCTAGCGGGAGAAGATACGAGCAGTACTTC
CASSSSGRRYEQYF
>few|TRBV3-1|TRBJ2-7|TRBD2
TGTGCCAGCAGCCGAATAGCGGGAGGGCCAGGGTCCTACGAGCAGTACTTC
CASSRIAGGPGSYEQYF
>.|TRBV29-1|TRBJ2-1|.
TGCAGCACTGACTCAGCGGGCAATGAGCAGTTCTTC
CSTDSAGNEQFF